Following are 25 T cell receptor beta chains from one sample sequenced in a study of control samples from healthy donors and cancer patients. Repertoires were generated with immunoSEQ multiplex PCR, while TCRdb's copy carries only in-frame clones and drops some. This table has some 200,000 clones, 85% to 95% appearing once. Input material: blood. Receptor source: a man aged 45 to 65 in good health.

The chain links TRBV27 to TRBJ2-7; tentatively, D is TRBD1 (5 bases). Per the germline V gene, CDR1 is MNHEY and CDR2 is SMNVEV (reference sequence). This CDR3 comprises 15 residues. V lost 1 base and J lost 4, with 14 bases in between. CDR3 in amino acids: CASSLWGRSGYEQYF. CDR3 bases: TGTGCCAGCAGTTTATGGGGCCGATCAGGATACGAGCAGTACTTC.

The V call is TRBV7-9, the J call TRBJ2-1; perhaps D is TRBD1 or TRBD2 (6 bases each). The V and J ends lost 2 bases and 2 bases respectively, with 13 bases between them. The CDR3 sequence is 16 residues long. Germline V gene data show CDR1 as SEHNR and CDR2 as FQNEAQ (reference sequence). The CDR3: CASSLSGGGAYNEQFF. The CDR3, as DNA: TGTGCCAGCAGCTTAAGTGGGGGCGGGGCCTACAATGAGCAGTTCTTC.

This chain links TRBV27 with TRBJ1-6; D is unresolved. CDR1 and CDR2 from the germline V gene are MNHEY and SMNVEV (reference sequence). CDR3 length: 13 amino acids. The V end lost 6 bases, the J end lost 7 bases, and 10 bases lay between the germline ends. CDR3 coding DNA: TGTGCCAGCAGCCCAGTAGGAAATTCACCCCTCCACTTT. The encoded protein is CASSPVGNSPLHF.

The rearrangement links TRBV6-2 or TRBV6-3 to TRBJ2-1, with 7 bases identical to TRBD2. Per germline, CDR1 MNHEY and CDR2 SVGEGT. The CDR3 length is 15 residues. Trimming at V came to 6 bases and at J to 7 bases, leaving 12 bases not matched to a gene. CDR3 nucleotide sequence: TGTGCCAGCAGCCGACCGGGCAGGGAGGGTAATGAGCAGTTCTTC. This translates into CASSRPGREGNEQFF.

The V call is TRBV30, the J call TRBJ1-2; possible D gene TRBD1, 6 bases. Germline-derived CDR1 and CDR2 are GTSNPN and SVGIG (reference sequence). Deletions cut 2 bases from V and 0 bases from J, with 10 bases between. CDR3 size: 14 residues. For the CDR3, the DNA is TGTGCCTGGAGTCCCCACAGGGCTAACTATGGCTACACCTTC. This translates into CAWSPHRANYGYTF.

The count of this clone is one. The rearrangement uses TRBV30 and TRBJ2-6, with 9 positions matching TRBD1. Germline V lookup: CDR1 GTSNPN, CDR2 SVGIG (reference sequence). With V trimmed by 4 bases and J by 0 bases, 7 bases remained unmatched. This CDR3 has 17 amino acids. The CDR3 loop is CAWNRDRVSSGANVLTF. The CDR3 nucleotides are TGTGCCTGGAACCGGGACAGGGTTTCCTCTGGGGCCAACGTCCTGACTTTC. Variable domain in full (rest from reference TRBV30 and TRBJ2-6): SQTIHQWPATLVQPVGSPLSLECTVEGTSNPNLYWYRQAAGRGLQLLFYSVGIGQISSEVPQNLSASRPQDRQFILSSKKLLLSDSGFYLCAWNRDRVSSGANVLTFGAGSRLTVL.

The sample holds one count of this clone. The gene calls are TRBV5-5 and TRBJ2-3; TRBD2 matches 9 bases. Trimming cost V 3 bases and J 1 base; bases outside gene matches: 3. The CDR3 is made up of 15 amino acids. The germline gives CDR1 SGHKS, CDR2 YYEKEE (reference sequence). The CDR3 nucleotides read TGTGCCAGCAGCTCCCCTAGCGGGGGCACAGATACGCAGTATTTT. Protein: CASSSPSGGTDTQYF.

This chain connects TRBV2 to TRBJ2-1; perhaps D is TRBD1 or TRBD2 (5 bases each). This CDR3 is 15 amino acids long. Germline V gene data show CDR1 as SNHLY and CDR2 as FYNNEI. Trimming cost V 5 bases and J 0 bases, with 11 bases left between them. CDR3 DNA: TGTGCCAGCAGTATGGGACGGAGCTCCTACAATGAGCAGTTCTTC. Translated, it gives CASSMGRSSYNEQFF.

The chain carries TRBV20-1 and TRBJ1-3; D is possibly TRBD1 (5 bases). The CDR3 has 10 amino acids. Trimming removed 4 bases from V and 9 bases from J, with 7 bases in between. Germline V gene data show CDR1 as DFQATT and CDR2 as SNEGSKA (reference sequence). The CDR3 nucleotides read TGCAGTGCTAAAGGGACCACCATATATTTT. Translation: CSAKGTTIYF.

The V gene is TRBV7-3, the J gene TRBJ2-5; 11 nucleotides match TRBD1. Trimming at V came to 5 bases and at J to 4 bases, leaving 9 bases not matched to a gene. Germline CDR1 is SGHTA and CDR2 is FQGTGA. The CDR3 covers 16 residues. CDR3 sequence (DNA): TGTGCCAGCAGCCTTCGGACAGGGGGCACAGCAGAGACCCAGTACTTC. Translated, it gives CASSLRTGGTAETQYF.

The rearrangement joins TRBV6-5 to TRBJ2-7; 8 nucleotides align to TRBD2. Per germline, CDR1 MNHEY and CDR2 SVGAGI. The ends lost 4 bases at V and 6 bases at J; junction bases unmatched: 8. The CDR3 sequence is 14 residues long. The CDR3 loop reads CASSFTGTRSEQYF. The CDR3 DNA follows: TGTGCCAGCAGTTTCACCGGGACTAGATCCGAGCAGTACTTC.

The CDR3 nucleotides read TGTGCCAGTAGTATAGTAGCGGGGGGGTCCTCCTACAATGAGCAGTTCTTC. Translating gives CASSIVAGGSSYNEQFF. The chain joins TRBV19 to TRBJ2-1; 11 bases match TRBD2. The germline gives CDR1 LNHDA, CDR2 SQIVND (reference sequence). The CDR3 length is 17 residues. V shed 1 base, J shed 0 bases, and the junction held 2 bases outside the gene matches.

The V and J genes are TRBV7-9 and TRBJ1-5; D not certain. Germline V gene lookup returns CDR1 SEHNR and CDR2 FQNEAQ (reference sequence). The CDR3 has 13 amino acids. V gave up 3 bases and J gave up 3 bases, with 6 bases separating them. The CDR3 protein is CASSFGFNQPQHF. The CDR3 DNA reads as TGTGCCAGCAGCTTTGGCTTCAATCAGCCCCAGCATTTT.

This chain connects TRBV30 to TRBJ1-4; D uncertain. V lost 2 bases, J lost 0 bases, and 13 bases lay in between. The CDR3 consists of 16 residues. In germline, CDR1 is GTSNPN, CDR2 SVGIG (reference sequence). The CDR3: CAWSRSWGATNEKLFF. The CDR3 coding sequence is TGTGCCTGGAGTCGAAGTTGGGGTGCAACTAATGAAAAACTGTTTTTT.

This chain joins TRBV5-1 and TRBJ2-5; unclear D gene. Germline values: CDR1 SGHRS, CDR2 YFSETQ. The CDR3 totals 12 residues. V lost 4 bases, J lost 0 bases, and 4 bases lay in between. The CDR3 sequence: CASSTNQETQYF. Here the CDR3 DNA reads TGCGCCAGCAGCACCAACCAAGAGACCCAGTACTTC.

The gene calls are TRBV10-3 and TRBJ2-2; D is possibly TRBD1 or TRBD2 (5 bases each). CDR1 and CDR2 (germline): ENHRY, SYGVKD. The CDR3 has 15 amino acids. V was pared by 3 bases and J by 5 bases, with 13 bases between. The CDR3 spells CAISDRGAGTGELFF. In nucleotides, the CDR3 is TGTGCCATCAGTGATAGAGGGGCTGGTACCGGGGAGCTGTTTTTT.

The DNA for the CDR3 is TGTGCCAGCTCACCACCGGACAGCCTTGCAACTAATGAAAAACTGTTTTTT. As protein: CASSPPDSLATNEKLFF. V is TRBV18 and J is TRBJ1-4; D might be TRBD1 (6 bases). This CDR3 has 17 residues. Trimming pared 0 bases from V and 0 bases from J, leaving 11 bases between. Germline V lookup: CDR1 KGHSH, CDR2 LQKENI.

The V gene is TRBV18, the J gene TRBJ2-1, with TRBD2 matching over 10 bases. CDR3 length equals 15 residues. The germline gives CDR1 KGHSH, CDR2 LQKENI. The ends lost 1 base at V and 5 bases at J; junction bases unmatched: 2. CDR3 nucleotide sequence: TGTGCCAGCTCACCACGCCTAGCGGGGGACAATGAGCAGTTCTTC. Its protein product is CASSPRLAGDNEQFF. Full variable domain (outside the CDR3, taken from reference TRBV18 and TRBJ2-1): NAGVMQNPRHLVRRRGQEARLRCSPMKGHSHVYWYRQLPEEGLKFMVYLQKENIIDESGMPKERFSAEFPKEGPSILRIQQVVRGDSAAYFCASSPRLAGDNEQFFGPGTRLTVL.

The chain couples TRBV7-9 to TRBJ1-4; 7 bases agree with TRBD1. The J segment lost 7 bases and the V segment lost 5 bases, leaving 4 bases of the junction unmatched. Germline V gives CDR1 SEHNR, CDR2 FQNEAQ (reference sequence). The CDR3 sequence is 13 residues long. As DNA, the CDR3 is TGTGCCAGCAGCCGGGGGACAGCTGAAAAACTGTTTTTT. This codes for CASSRGTAEKLFF.

The CDR3 DNA is TGTGCCAGCATGGTGGGTTTATATATCTATGGCTACACCTTC. This translates into CASMVGLYIYGYTF. V and J are TRBV2 and TRBJ1-2, with D unresolved. V shed 7 bases and J shed 4 bases, with 16 bases lying between them. This CDR3 contains 14 residues. Germline V gene lookup returns CDR1 SNHLY and CDR2 FYNNEI.

This chain connects TRBV3-1 (or the pseudogene TRBV3-2) to TRBJ1-2; D is unresolved. V lost 4 bases and J lost 0, with 9 bases in between. Germline CDR1 reads LGHDT; CDR2 reads YNNKEL (reference sequence). This CDR3 spans 14 amino acids. The CDR3 region has the DNA TGTGCCAGCAGCCGCGGCAGCACTAACTATGGCTACACCTTC. It is translated as CASSRGSTNYGYTF.

This clone was counted once. The rearrangement links TRBV3-1 (or the pseudogene TRBV3-2) to TRBJ2-1; D ambiguous. This CDR3 is built from 15 residues. CDR1 and CDR2 (germline): LGHDT, YNNKEL (reference sequence). The germline V and J ends were trimmed by 2 bases and 3 bases, with 11 bases remaining between them. CDR3 amino acids: CASSQSSRYYNEQFF. The CDR3 DNA sequence: TGTGCCAGCAGCCAATCGTCTCGATACTACAATGAGCAGTTCTTC.

This rearrangement joins TRBV5-1 to TRBJ2-2; 9 nucleotides match TRBD2. The trim removed 4 bases at V and 1 base at J, leaving 5 bases unmatched. The CDR3 runs to 16 residues. Germline V gene lookup returns CDR1 SGHRS and CDR2 YFSETQ. The CDR3 DNA sequence: TGCGCCAGCAGCCCGGATAGCGGGGGGAACACCGGGGAGCTGTTTTTT. It codes for CASSPDSGGNTGELFF.

This chain connects TRBV28 to TRBJ1-1; no definite D call. The CDR3 has 13 amino acids. Germline CDR1 MDHEN, CDR2 SYDVKM. V dropped 4 bases and J dropped 0 bases, with 6 bases sitting between them. CDR3 coding DNA: TGTGCCAGCAGTTCGTACATGAACACTGAAGCTTTCTTT. This encodes CASSSYMNTEAFF.

This chain connects TRBV28 to TRBJ2-5, with a tentative D call TRBD2 (5 bases). With 7 bases removed from V and 5 bases from J, the gap between germline ends came to 11 bases. Germline lookup yields CDR1 MDHEN and CDR2 SYDVKM. The CDR3 has 12 residues. CDR3: CASTAGVETQYF. The CDR3 coding sequence is TGTGCCAGCACGGCGGGCGTGGAGACCCAGTACTTC.